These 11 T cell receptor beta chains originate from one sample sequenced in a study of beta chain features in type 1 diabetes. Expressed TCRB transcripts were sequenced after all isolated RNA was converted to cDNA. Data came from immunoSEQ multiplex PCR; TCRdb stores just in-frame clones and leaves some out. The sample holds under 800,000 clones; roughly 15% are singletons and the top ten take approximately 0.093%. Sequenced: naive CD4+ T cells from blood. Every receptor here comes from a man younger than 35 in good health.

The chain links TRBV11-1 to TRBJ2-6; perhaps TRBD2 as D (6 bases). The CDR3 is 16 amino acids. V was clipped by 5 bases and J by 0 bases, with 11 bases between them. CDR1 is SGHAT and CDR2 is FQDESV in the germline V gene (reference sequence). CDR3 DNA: TGTGCCAGCAGCCGCCCGGGGGTCTCTGGGGCCAACGTCCTGACTTTC. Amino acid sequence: CASSRPGVSGANVLTF.

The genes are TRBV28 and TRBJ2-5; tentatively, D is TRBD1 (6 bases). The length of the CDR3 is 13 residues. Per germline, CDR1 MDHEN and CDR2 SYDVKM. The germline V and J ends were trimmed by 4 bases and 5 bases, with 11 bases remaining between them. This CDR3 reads CASSSWTEETQYF. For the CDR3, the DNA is TGTGCCAGCAGTTCCTGGACAGAGGAGACCCAGTACTTC.

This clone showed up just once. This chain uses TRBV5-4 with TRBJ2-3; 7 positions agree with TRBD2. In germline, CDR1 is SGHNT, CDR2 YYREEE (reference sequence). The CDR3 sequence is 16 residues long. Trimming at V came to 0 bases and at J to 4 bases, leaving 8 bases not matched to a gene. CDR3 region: CASSLAGGIVADTQYF. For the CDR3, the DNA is TGTGCCAGCAGCTTGGCCGGGGGGATTGTGGCAGATACGCAGTATTTT.

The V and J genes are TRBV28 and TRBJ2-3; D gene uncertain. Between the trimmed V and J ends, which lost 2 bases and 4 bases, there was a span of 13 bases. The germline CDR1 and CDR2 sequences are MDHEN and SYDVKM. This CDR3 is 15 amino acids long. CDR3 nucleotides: TGTGCCAGCAGTTTACCTGATACGGTTTCAGATACGCAGTATTTT. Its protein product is CASSLPDTVSDTQYF.

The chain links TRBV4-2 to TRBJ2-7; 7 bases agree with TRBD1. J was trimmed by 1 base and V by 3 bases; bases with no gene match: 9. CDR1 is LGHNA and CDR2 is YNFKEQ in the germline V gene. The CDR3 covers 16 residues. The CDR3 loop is CASSQGTGDWSYEQYF. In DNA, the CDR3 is TGTGCCAGCAGCCAGGGAACAGGGGATTGGTCCTACGAGCAGTACTTC.

The DNA for the CDR3 is TGTGCCTGGGGGTGGGGAGACAGGGTCGACACCGGGGAGCTGTTTTTT. This codes for CAWGWGDRVDTGELFF. The gene calls are TRBV30 and TRBJ2-2; TRBD1 agrees at 7 bases. V lost 5 bases, J lost 3 bases, and 12 bases stayed unmatched. The CDR3 has 16 amino acids. CDR1 is GTSNPN and CDR2 is SVGIG in the germline V gene (reference sequence).

CDR3 sequence reads: CASSLGLAGGRDTQYF. DNA of the CDR3: TGTGCCAGCAGCTTGGGACTAGCGGGAGGAAGAGATACGCAGTATTTT. V usage is TRBV5-4 and J usage is TRBJ2-3, with 13 bases aligning to TRBD2. The CDR3 spans 16 residues. Germline V CDR1 and CDR2: SGHNT, YYREEE (reference sequence). J gave up 5 bases and V 0 bases, and 3 bases lay outside the gene matches. Based on the CDR3 plus reference TRBV5-4 and TRBJ2-3, the full variable domain is ETGVTQSPTHLIKTRGQQVTLRCSSQSGHNTVSWYQQALGQGPQFIFQYYREEENGRGNFPPRFSGLQFPNYSSELNVNALELDDSALYLCASSLGLAGGRDTQYFGPGTRLTVL.

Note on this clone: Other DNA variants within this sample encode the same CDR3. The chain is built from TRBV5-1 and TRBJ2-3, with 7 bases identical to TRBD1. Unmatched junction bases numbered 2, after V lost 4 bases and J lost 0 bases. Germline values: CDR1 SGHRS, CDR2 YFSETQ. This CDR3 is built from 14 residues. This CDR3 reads CASSLDRSTDTQYF. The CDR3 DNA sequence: TGCGCCAGCAGCCTGGACAGGAGCACAGATACGCAGTATTTT. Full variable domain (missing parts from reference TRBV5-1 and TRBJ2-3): KAGVTQTPRYLIKTRGQQVTLSCSPISGHRSVSWYQQTPGQGLQFLFEYFSETQRNKGNFPGRFSGRQFSNSRSEMNVSTLELGDSALYLCASSLDRSTDTQYFGPGTRLTVL.

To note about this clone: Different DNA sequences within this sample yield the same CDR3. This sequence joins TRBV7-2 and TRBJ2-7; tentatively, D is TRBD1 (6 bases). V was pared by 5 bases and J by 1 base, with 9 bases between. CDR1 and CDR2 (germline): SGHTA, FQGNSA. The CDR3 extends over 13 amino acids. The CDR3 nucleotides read TGTGCCAGCAGCAGCAGGGGATCCTACGAGCAGTACTTC. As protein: CASSSRGSYEQYF.

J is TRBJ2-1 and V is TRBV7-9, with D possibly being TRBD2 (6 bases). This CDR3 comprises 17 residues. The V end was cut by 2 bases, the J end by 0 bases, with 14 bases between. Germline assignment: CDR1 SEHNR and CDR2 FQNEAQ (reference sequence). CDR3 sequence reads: CASSLSAGLTSYNEQFF. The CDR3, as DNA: TGTGCCAGCAGCTTATCGGCGGGGTTGACCTCCTACAATGAGCAGTTCTTC.

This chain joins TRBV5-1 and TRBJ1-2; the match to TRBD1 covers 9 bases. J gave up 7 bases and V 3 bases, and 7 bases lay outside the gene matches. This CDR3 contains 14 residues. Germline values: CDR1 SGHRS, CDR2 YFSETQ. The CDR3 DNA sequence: TGCGCCAGCAGCTCCAGTGGGACAGGGAGTGGCTACACCTTC. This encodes CASSSSGTGSGYTF.